The sequence of this T cell receptor beta chain was determined in a study of T cell responses to AZD1222 COVID-19 vaccine (dated by TCRdb to 2020 to 2022). For the study in its entirety: AZD1222 recipients given second doses at about 4 weeks or at about 12 weeks were pooled, since spike-specific TCR depth and breadth were not found to differ between the two schedules. A total of 230 to 250 trial participants underwent TCR sequencing, of whom around 200 received two doses of AZD1222 and roughly 25 received two doses of the MenACWY control vaccine. Trial participants were enrolled into age subgroups of 18-55, 56-69 and 70-plus years, which contained 148, 28 and 57 TCR-sequenced participants, respectively.

To note about this clone: No antigen is known for it. Base-call qualities are not available, and no considerably larger clone is one nucleotide away.

This sample's time point label indicates: baseline before first vaccination. Vaccinee samples came from UK trials COV001 and COV002, including a single-blind randomized controlled phase 2/3 trial of AZD1222 (ChAdOx1 nCoV-19) in healthy adults. For TCRbeta chain sequencing, PBMC samples from trial participants were taken at day 0 and at day 28 after the second dose. Study-wide conclusions, independent of this receptor: Only five or six AZD1222 recipients were SARS-CoV-2 seropositive at baseline, limiting conclusions about previously exposed vaccinees. After two AZD1222 doses, spike-specific TCR breadth and depth were significantly higher than at day 0 and than in MenACWY recipients. Vaccine-associated CD4 TCRs spanned the whole spike protein, with dominant responses in regions 160-218 and 743-854. Because no day 14 peak-response samples were available, the repertoires could be characterized only after the peak T cell response. Epitopes outside the regions mutated in the B.1.351 and B.1.1.7 variants were reportedly recognized by nearly half of the unique spike-specific TCRs. In the small 56-69-year group, the increase in depth fell short of significance, most likely because of low power. Participants were mostly white British, with more females than males. The authors suggested clonal diversity may have been underestimated.

There are 18 amino acids in the CDR3, from cysteine to phenylalanine inclusive. Just the 54-base CDR3 DNA is kept, in frame starting at base 1. Trimming takes 1 base off V and 7 bases off J; junction bases not matched to a gene: 12. From the germline V gene, CDR1 is KGHSH and CDR2 is LQKENI. The CDR3 regions of human TCRbeta chains were subjected to immunosequencing. For the original study's pipeline: TCRs in the repertoires were matched against a reference library of SARS-CoV-2-specific TCRs that had been generated with the MIRA antigen-specificity platform. Breadth was defined as the fraction of unique TCRs that were SARS-CoV-2-associated. Depth was defined as the fraction of total T cells that were SARS-CoV-2-associated. Using the MIRA data, each spike-specific TCR was mapped to the spike region that the TCR reacts to and placed in a CD4 or CD8 class. Log10-transformed breadth and depth values were compared by one-way ANOVA with Sidak's multiple comparisons tests. TCRdb limited this immuneACCESS table to in-frame rearrangements with V and J called. A share of clones is missing; checked studies link under half to unresolved V genes, and the rest is unexplained. That table furnishes V, J and clone size, whereas the DNA furnished D and trimming. This sample comprises roughly 120,000 clones, more than 85% of them detected only once. The ten largest clones represent roughly 10% of the sample.

The chain uses TRBV18 and TRBJ2-1, and TRBD2 matches 11 of the central bases. The source of this sequence is an adult in good health. Sequences were derived from peripheral blood, sampled on day 0 of AZD1222 vaccination. The CDR3 region has the sequence CASSPRSLTSGSGNEQFF. In nucleotides, the sequence is TGTGCCAGCTCACCACGCTCCCTAACTAGCGGGAGTGGAAATGAGCAGTTCTTC.